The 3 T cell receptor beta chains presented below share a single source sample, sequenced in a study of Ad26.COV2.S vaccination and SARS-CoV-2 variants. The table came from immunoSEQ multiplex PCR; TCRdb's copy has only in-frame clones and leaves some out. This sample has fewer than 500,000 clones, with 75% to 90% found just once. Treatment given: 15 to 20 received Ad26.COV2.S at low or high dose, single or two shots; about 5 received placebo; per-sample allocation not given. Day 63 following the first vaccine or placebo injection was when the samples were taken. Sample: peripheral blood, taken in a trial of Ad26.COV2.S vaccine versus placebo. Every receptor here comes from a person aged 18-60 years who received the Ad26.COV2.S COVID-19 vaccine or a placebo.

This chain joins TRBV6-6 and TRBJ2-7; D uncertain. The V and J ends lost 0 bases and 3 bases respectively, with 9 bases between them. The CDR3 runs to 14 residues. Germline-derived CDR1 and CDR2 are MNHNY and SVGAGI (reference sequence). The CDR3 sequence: CASSYSPSYYEQYV. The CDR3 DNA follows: TGTGCCAGCAGTTACTCGCCAAGTTACTACGAGCAGTACGTC.

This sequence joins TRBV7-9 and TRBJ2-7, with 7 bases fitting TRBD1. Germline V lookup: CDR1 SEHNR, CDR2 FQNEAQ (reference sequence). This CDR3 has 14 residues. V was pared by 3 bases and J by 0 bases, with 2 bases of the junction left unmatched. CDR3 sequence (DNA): TGTGCCAGCAGCTTCAGGGGGAGCTCCTACGAGCAGTACTTC. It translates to CASSFRGSSYEQYF.

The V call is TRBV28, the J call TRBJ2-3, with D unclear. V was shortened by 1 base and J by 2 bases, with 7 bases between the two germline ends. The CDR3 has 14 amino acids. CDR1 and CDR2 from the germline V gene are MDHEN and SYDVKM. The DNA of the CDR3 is TGTGCCAGCAGTTTATCTTCGATCACAGATACGCAGTATTTT. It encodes CASSLSSITDTQYF.